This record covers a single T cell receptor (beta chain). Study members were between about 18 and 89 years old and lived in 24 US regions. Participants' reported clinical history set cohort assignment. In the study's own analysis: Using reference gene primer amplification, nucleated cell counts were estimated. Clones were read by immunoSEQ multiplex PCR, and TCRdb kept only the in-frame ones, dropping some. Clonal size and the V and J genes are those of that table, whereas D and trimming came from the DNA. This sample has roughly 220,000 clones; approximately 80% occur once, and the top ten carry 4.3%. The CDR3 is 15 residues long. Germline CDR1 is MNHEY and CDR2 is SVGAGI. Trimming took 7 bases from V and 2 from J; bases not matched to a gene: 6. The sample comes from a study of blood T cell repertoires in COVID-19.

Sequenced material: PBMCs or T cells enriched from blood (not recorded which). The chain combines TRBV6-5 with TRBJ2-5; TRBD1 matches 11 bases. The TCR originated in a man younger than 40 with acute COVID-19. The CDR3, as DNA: TGTGCCAGCACCCTGGACAGGGGGCTACAAGAGACCCAGTACTTC. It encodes CASTLDRGLQETQYF.